This T cell receptor (beta chain) was sequenced during a study of CD8 T cells in ankylosing spondylitis. Study-level findings and limits: Ankylosing spondylitis blood seemed to carry a telltale TCR beta motif made of under ten highly homologous variants. As for the disease-linked clones, they showed a CD8+ phenotype and occurred at relatively low frequencies in peripheral blood.

With 5 bases removed from V and 6 bases from J, the gap between germline ends came to 10 bases. The CDR3 has 13 amino acids. Germline assignment: CDR1 SGHTA and CDR2 FQGNSA. Quantitative 5'-RACE with molecular barcodes generated TCR beta libraries. TCRdb used MiXCR to reprocess the 5' RACE reads, holding one entry per CDR3 protein. The data show about 240,000 distinct CDR3 sequences, 9.5% to 12% seen once. In its sample, this clonotype was seen a few times. As yet, its antigen is unknown. The source material was blood, either unsorted or a sorted T cell fraction (not recorded which). The TCR was taken from a male donor with ankylosing spondylitis or in good health (not recorded which). The J gene is TRBJ2-2, the V gene TRBV7-2; D not certain. The CDR3 loop is CASSPLFPGELFF. In nucleotides, the CDR3 is TGTGCCAGCAGCCCCCTGTTTCCCGGGGAGCTGTTTTTT.